This T cell receptor (beta chain) is drawn from a study of T-cell memory formation after mild COVID-19. TCRdb ran MiXCR on the 5' RACE reads and lists one entry per CDR3 protein. The sample contains about 110,000 distinct CDR3 sequences, 13% to 15% of which appear only once. V lost 3 bases, J lost 3 bases, and 4 bases stayed unmatched. The CDR3 contains 14 residues. Per the germline V gene, CDR1 is SGHVS and CDR2 is FQNEAQ. This clonotype was seen repeatedly, ten times or more. The sequenced material came from PBMCs or a T cell subset sorted from them (not recorded which). J is TRBJ2-5 and V is TRBV7-8; TRBD1 matches 7 bases. This receptor was obtained from a man between 18 and 35 years old who had mild COVID-19 (a few samples of this study predate the infection). Cell type and time point are not known. CDR3 nucleotides: TGTGCCAGCAGCTTTCCCACAGGGGAAGAGACCCAGTACTTC. Translating gives CASSFPTGEETQYF.